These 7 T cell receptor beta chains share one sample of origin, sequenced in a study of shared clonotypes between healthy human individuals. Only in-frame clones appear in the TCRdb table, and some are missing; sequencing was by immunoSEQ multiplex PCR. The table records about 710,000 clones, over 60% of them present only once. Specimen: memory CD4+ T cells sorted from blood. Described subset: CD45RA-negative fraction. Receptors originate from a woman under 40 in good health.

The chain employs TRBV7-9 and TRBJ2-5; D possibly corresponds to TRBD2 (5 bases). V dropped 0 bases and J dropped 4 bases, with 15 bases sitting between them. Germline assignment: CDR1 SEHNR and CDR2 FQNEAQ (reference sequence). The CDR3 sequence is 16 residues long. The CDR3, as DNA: TGTGCCAGCAGCTTAGCGGAGGCGGGCAGGAGAGAGACCCAGTACTTC. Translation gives CASSLAEAGRRETQYF.

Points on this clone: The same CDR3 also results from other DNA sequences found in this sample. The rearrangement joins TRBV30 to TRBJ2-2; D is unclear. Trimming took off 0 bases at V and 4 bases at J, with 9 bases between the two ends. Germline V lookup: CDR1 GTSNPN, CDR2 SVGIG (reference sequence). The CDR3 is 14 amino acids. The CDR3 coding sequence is TGTGCCTGGAGTGTACGTCCGGGCACCGGGGAGCTGTTTTTT. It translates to CAWSVRPGTGELFF. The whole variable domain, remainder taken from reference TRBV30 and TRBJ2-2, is SQTIHQWPATLVQPVGSPLSLECTVEGTSNPNLYWYRQAAGRGLQLLFYSVGIGQISSEVPQNLSASRPQDRQFILSSKKLLLSDSGFYLCAWSVRPGTGELFFGEGSRLTVL.

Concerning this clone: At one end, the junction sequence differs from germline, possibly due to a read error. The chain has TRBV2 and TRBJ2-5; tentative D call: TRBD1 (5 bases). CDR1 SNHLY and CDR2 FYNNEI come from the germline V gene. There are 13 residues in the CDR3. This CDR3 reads CASTEAREETQYF. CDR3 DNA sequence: TGTGCCAGCACTGAAGCCAGGGAAGAGACCCAGTACTTC.

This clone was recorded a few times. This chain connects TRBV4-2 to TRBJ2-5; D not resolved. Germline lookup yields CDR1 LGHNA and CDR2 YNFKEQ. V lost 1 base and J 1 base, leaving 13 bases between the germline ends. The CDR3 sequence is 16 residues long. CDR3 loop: CASSQGYSNTQETQYF. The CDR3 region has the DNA TGTGCCAGCAGCCAAGGGTACTCTAATACCCAAGAGACCCAGTACTTC.

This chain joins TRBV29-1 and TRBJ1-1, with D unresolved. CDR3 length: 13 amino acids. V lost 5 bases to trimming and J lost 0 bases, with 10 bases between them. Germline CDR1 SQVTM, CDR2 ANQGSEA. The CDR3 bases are TGCAGCGTTCGGTCGTTCATGAACACTGAAGCTTTCTTT. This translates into CSVRSFMNTEAFF. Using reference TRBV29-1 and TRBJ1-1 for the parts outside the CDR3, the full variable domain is SAVISQKPSRDICQRGTSLTIQCQVDSQVTMMFWYRQQPGQSLTLIATANQGSEATYESGFVIDKFPISRPNLTFSTLTVSNMSPEDSSIYLCSVRSFMNTEAFFGQGTRLTVV.

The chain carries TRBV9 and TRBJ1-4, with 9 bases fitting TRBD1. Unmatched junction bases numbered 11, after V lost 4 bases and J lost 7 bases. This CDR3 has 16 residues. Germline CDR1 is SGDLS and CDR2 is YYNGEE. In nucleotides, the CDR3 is TGTGCCAGCAGCTCGAATCCGGGACAGGGTCTTGAAAAACTGTTTTTT. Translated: CASSSNPGQGLEKLFF.

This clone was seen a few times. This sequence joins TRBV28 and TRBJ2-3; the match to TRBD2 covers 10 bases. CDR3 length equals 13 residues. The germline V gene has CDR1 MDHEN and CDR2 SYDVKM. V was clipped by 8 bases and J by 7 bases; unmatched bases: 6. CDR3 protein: CASLAGGRNTQYF. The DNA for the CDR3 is TGTGCCAGCTTAGCGGGAGGACGTAATACGCAGTATTTT.